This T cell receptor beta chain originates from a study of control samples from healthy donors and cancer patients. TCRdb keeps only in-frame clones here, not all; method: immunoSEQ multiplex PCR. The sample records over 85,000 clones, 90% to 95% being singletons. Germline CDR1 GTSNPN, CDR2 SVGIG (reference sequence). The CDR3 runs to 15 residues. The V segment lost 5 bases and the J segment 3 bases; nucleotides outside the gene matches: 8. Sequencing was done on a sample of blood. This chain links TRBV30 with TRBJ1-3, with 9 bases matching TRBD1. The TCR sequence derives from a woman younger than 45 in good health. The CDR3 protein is CAWGGGQGIGNTIYF. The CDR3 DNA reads TGTGCCTGGGGGGGAGGACAGGGGATTGGAAACACCATATATTTT.